This T cell receptor (beta chain) was recorded in a study of T cell changes during pregnancy in multiple sclerosis. Produced via immunoSEQ multiplex PCR; TCRdb's table is partial and in-frame only. The table shows around 22,000 clones, with approximately 91% occurring only once. The CDR3 is 15 residues long. Germline V CDR1 and CDR2: SEHNR, FQNEAQ (reference sequence). Trimming pared 1 base from V and 10 bases from J, leaving 17 bases between. The gene calls are TRBV7-9 and TRBJ2-1; possibly TRBD2 for D (5 bases). The receptor comes from a female donor in good health, enrolled as a control in a pregnancy study. This material consisted of CD4+ T cells from peripheral blood mononuclear cells, taken after pregnancy. CDR3 nucleotide sequence: TGTGCCAGCAGCTTAGTACGTGTACGAGGGCCCGAGCAGTTCTTC. This encodes CASSLVRVRGPEQFF.